A selection of T cell receptor beta chains follows, all from one sample in a study of T cell responses to AZD1222 COVID-19 vaccine. The protocol was immunoSEQ multiplex PCR, while the TCRdb copy is restricted to in-frame clones and leaves out a portion. Of about 100,000 clones listed, about 90% are singletons. Source: peripheral blood, taken on day 0 of AZD1222 vaccination. These receptors came from an adult in good health. Both conserved end residues are part of each CDR3. Not all rows give a size; the values are once, few, many and, for expanded clones, a class.

v_gene: TRBV5-6; abundance: .; j_gene: TRBJ1-1; CDR3aa: CASSHRQPYDTEAFF
v_gene: TRBV27; abundance: .; j_gene: TRBJ1-5; CDR3aa: CASSFSRNQPQHF
v_gene: TRBV11-2; abundance: .; j_gene: TRBJ2-2; CDR3aa: CASRRLAGASNTGELFF
v_gene: TRBV3-1/TRBV3-2; abundance: .; j_gene: TRBJ2-2; CDR3aa: CASSQAGTNTGELFF
v_gene: TRBV7-9; abundance: .; j_gene: TRBJ1-1; CDR3aa: CASSSQGGYTEAFF
v_gene: TRBV5-5; abundance: .; j_gene: TRBJ2-2; CDR3aa: CASSLVITGELFF
v_gene: TRBV6-5; abundance: .; j_gene: TRBJ1-5; CDR3aa: CASSYSSGASNQPQHF
v_gene: TRBV12-5; abundance: .; j_gene: TRBJ1-1; CDR3aa: CASGLPGGRGTEAFF
v_gene: TRBV27; abundance: .; j_gene: TRBJ2-7; CDR3aa: CASSFNRGYEQYF
v_gene: TRBV6-5; abundance: once; j_gene: TRBJ1-1; CDR3aa: CASSWGTSLGNTEAFF
v_gene: TRBV6-1; abundance: .; j_gene: TRBJ1-2; CDR3aa: CASSEHGGLYGYTF
v_gene: TRBV5-1; abundance: .; j_gene: TRBJ1-1; CDR3aa: CASSLALGATEAFF
v_gene: TRBV5-1; abundance: .; j_gene: TRBJ1-4; CDR3aa: CASSFGSSGSEKLFF
v_gene: TRBV18; abundance: .; j_gene: TRBJ2-7; CDR3aa: CASSPNRANEQYF
v_gene: TRBV4-1; abundance: .; j_gene: TRBJ1-5; CDR3aa: CASSQTRQGGQPQHF
v_gene: TRBV19; abundance: .; j_gene: TRBJ1-1; CDR3aa: CASSPPVGRWTEAFF
v_gene: TRBV20-1; abundance: .; j_gene: TRBJ2-3; CDR3aa: CSASPYYTQYF
v_gene: TRBV4-1; abundance: .; j_gene: TRBJ1-2; CDR3aa: CASSSVGGDYGYTF
v_gene: TRBV5-6; abundance: .; j_gene: TRBJ2-5; CDR3aa: CASSFASGRGSETQYF
v_gene: TRBV9; abundance: once; j_gene: TRBJ2-5; CDR3aa: CASSVATTRETQYF
v_gene: TRBV5-1; abundance: .; j_gene: TRBJ2-2; CDR3aa: CASSSLAPGELFF
v_gene: TRBV28; abundance: once; j_gene: TRBJ2-7; CDR3aa: CASSLTATYEQYF
v_gene: TRBV5-1; abundance: .; j_gene: TRBJ1-1; CDR3aa: CASSLYQNTEAFF
v_gene: TRBV6-5; abundance: .; j_gene: TRBJ1-3; CDR3aa: CASSLQGKAGNTIYF
v_gene: TRBV9; abundance: few; j_gene: TRBJ2-7; CDR3aa: CASSALPQGTQTYEQYF
v_gene: TRBV4-1; abundance: .; j_gene: TRBJ1-6; CDR3aa: CASSQAYTGTGVSSYNSPLHF
v_gene: TRBV11-2; abundance: .; j_gene: TRBJ1-1; CDR3aa: CASSFEGQGAAFF
v_gene: TRBV28; abundance: .; j_gene: TRBJ1-4; CDR3aa: CASSFPGGDEKLFF
v_gene: TRBV27; abundance: .; j_gene: TRBJ2-3; CDR3aa: CASSSVTLLTDTQYF
v_gene: TRBV5-6; abundance: .; j_gene: TRBJ2-1; CDR3aa: CASSFGQGSYNEQFF
v_gene: TRBV29-1; abundance: medium-sized; j_gene: TRBJ1-2; CDR3aa: CSVNMDYGYTF
v_gene: TRBV2; abundance: .; j_gene: TRBJ1-6; CDR3aa: CASSRDRVLNNSPLHF
v_gene: TRBV19; abundance: .; j_gene: TRBJ1-5; CDR3aa: CASSPPGTASVF
v_gene: TRBV19; abundance: .; j_gene: TRBJ2-3; CDR3aa: CASSGRTSTTDTQYF
v_gene: TRBV6-2/TRBV6-3; abundance: .; j_gene: TRBJ1-4; CDR3aa: CASSYYPGGRGEKLFF
v_gene: TRBV10-3; abundance: .; j_gene: TRBJ1-3; CDR3aa: CAISESSGFRGNTIYF
v_gene: TRBV7-8; abundance: .; j_gene: TRBJ2-7; CDR3aa: CASSVTGTGTYEQYF
v_gene: TRBV7-9; abundance: .; j_gene: TRBJ1-5; CDR3aa: CASSLDNQPQHF
v_gene: TRBV7-6; abundance: .; j_gene: TRBJ1-1; CDR3aa: CASSADRNTEAFF
v_gene: TRBV5-1; abundance: .; j_gene: TRBJ1-5; CDR3aa: CASSPGLRSNQPQHF
v_gene: TRBV12-3/TRBV12-4; abundance: .; j_gene: TRBJ1-1; CDR3aa: CASSPSRVAFF
v_gene: TRBV27; abundance: .; j_gene: TRBJ2-1; CDR3aa: CASSLRGRSGSSQDEQFF
v_gene: TRBV6-5; abundance: .; j_gene: TRBJ1-3; CDR3aa: CASSYSEGAEGNTIYF
v_gene: TRBV7-9; abundance: .; j_gene: TRBJ2-5; CDR3aa: CASSLGSPSGPQETQYF
v_gene: TRBV19; abundance: .; j_gene: TRBJ2-6; CDR3aa: CASSRPGLSSGANVLTF
v_gene: TRBV10-3; abundance: once; j_gene: TRBJ2-3; CDR3aa: CAISERGDTQYF
v_gene: TRBV7-8; abundance: .; j_gene: TRBJ2-1; CDR3aa: CASSLAGTSGYNEQFF
v_gene: TRBV7-8; abundance: .; j_gene: TRBJ2-1; CDR3aa: CASSLAGDWRYNEQFF
v_gene: TRBV28; abundance: .; j_gene: TRBJ1-6; CDR3aa: CASRPLLSPLHF
v_gene: TRBV6-5; abundance: .; j_gene: TRBJ2-2; CDR3aa: CASSYSTGNTGELFF
v_gene: TRBV2; abundance: .; j_gene: TRBJ2-3; CDR3aa: CASSELSSGSTDTQYF